This T cell receptor (beta chain) derives from a study of CXCR3-negative and CXCR3-positive naive CD8 T cells. The libraries of TRB cDNA were constructed through 5' RACE using UMI labels. No DNA is given; TCRdb re-called the 5' RACE reads and lists each CDR3 protein once. Recorded for this sample: some 56,000 distinct CDR3 sequences. Per germline, CDR1 MDHEN and CDR2 SYDVKM. CDR3 length: 16 amino acids. The TCR comes from a human donor in good health. Some clones in this sample may be carry-over from other donors' samples. Material: memory CD8+ T cells from blood. The chain couples TRBV28 to TRBJ2-5; TCRdb proposes TRBD1, but this gene call is untestable without DNA. CDR3 sequence: CASSPLGAGYEETQYF.